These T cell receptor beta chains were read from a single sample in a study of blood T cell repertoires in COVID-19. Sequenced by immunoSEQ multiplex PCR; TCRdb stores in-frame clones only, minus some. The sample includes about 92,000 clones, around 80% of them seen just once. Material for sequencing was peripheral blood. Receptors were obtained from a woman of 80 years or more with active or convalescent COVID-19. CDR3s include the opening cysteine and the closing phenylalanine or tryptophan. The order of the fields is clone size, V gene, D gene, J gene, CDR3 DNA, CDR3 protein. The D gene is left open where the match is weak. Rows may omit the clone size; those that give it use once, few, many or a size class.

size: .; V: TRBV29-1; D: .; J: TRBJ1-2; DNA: TGCAGCGTTGGGCAGGGGCAAAAAGGCTACACCTTC; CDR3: CSVGQGQKGYTF
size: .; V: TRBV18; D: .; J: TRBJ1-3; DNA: TGTGCCAGCTCACCCGAGGGATCGGGAAACACCATATATTTT; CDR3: CASSPEGSGNTIYF
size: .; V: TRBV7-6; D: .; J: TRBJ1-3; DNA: TGTGCCAGCAGCTCTTATCGTGCAGGGTCAACCATGTCTGGAAACACCATATATTTT; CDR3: CASSSYRAGSTMSGNTIYF
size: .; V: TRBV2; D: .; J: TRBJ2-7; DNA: TGTGCCAGCAGTGAACAGCGGCCTGCGGGCGAGCAGTACTTC; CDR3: CASSEQRPAGEQYF
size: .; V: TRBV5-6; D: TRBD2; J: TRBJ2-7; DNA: TGTGCCAGCAGTTTGACCCGGACTAGCGGGAGACACGGGCAGTACTTC; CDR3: CASSLTRTSGRHGQYF
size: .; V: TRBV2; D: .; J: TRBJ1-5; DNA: TGTGCCAGCAGTGAAGAAGGAGGTGTTACGGTGGCCCAGCATTTT; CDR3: CASSEEGGVTVAQHF
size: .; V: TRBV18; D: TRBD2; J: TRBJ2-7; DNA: TGTGCCAGCTCACCTGCTCCCGGGGGAGCGGGAGGGCGGGGGCGGTACTTC; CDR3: CASSPAPGGAGGRGRYF
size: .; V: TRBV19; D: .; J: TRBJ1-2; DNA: TGTGCCAGTAGTATCCAGCAGGACTATGGCTACACCTTC; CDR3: CASSIQQDYGYTF
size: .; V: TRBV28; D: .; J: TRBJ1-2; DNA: TGTGCCAGCAGTTCTAGAGGTGGAGATGGCTACACCTTC; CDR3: CASSSRGGDGYTF
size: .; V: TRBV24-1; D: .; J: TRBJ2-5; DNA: TGTGCCACCAGTGAACCAGGGGTACAAGAGACCCAGTACTTC; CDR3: CATSEPGVQETQYF
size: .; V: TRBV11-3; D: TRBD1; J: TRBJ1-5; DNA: TGTGCCAGCAGGTGGACAGGGAATCAGCCCCAGCATTTT; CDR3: CASRWTGNQPQHF
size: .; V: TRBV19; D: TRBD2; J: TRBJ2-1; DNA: TGTGCCAGTAGCGTAGCGGGACCGCGGTACAATGAGCAGTTCTTC; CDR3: CASSVAGPRYNEQFF
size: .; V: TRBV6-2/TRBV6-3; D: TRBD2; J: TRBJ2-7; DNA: TGTGCCAGCAGCCAGTGGGAGGGTTTAGTCTACGAGCAGTACTTC; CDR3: CASSQWEGLVYEQYF
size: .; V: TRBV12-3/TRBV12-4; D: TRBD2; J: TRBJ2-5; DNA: TGTGCCTCGGGGGGGCCCAGGGAGACCCAGTACTTC; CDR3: CASGGPRETQYF
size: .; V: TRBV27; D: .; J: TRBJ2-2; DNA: TGTGCCAGCAGTTTAGAGGTTTTGGCTGCGAACACCGGGGAGCTGTTTTTT; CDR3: CASSLEVLAANTGELFF
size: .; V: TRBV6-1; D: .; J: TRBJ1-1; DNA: TGTGCCAGCAGTGAACGGAGGAACACTGAAGCTTTCTTT; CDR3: CASSERRNTEAFF
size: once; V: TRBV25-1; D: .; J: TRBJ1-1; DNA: TGTGCCAGCAGTTCCAGGGGCGGTGGGACTGAAGCTTTCTTT; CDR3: CASSSRGGGTEAFF
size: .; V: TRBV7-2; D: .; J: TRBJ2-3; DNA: TGTGCCAGCAGCTTAGGAAGACAGTCCACAGATACGCAGTATTTT; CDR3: CASSLGRQSTDTQYF
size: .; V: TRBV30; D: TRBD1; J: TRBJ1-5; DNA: TGTGCCTGGAGTACGGCAGGGGGTCAGCCCCAGCATTTT; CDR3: CAWSTAGGQPQHF
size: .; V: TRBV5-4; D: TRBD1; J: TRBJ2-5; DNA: TGTGCCAGCAGCCTGGGGGGACAGGGCCAAGAGACCCAGTACTTC; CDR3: CASSLGGQGQETQYF
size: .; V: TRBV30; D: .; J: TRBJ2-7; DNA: TGTGCCTGGAGCGCAAACGCGGGGTCCTACGAGCAGTACTTC; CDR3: CAWSANAGSYEQYF
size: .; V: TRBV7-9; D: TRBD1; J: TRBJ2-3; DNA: TGTGCCAGCAGCGGAGGACAGGATCCCAGGGATACGCAGTATTTT; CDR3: CASSGGQDPRDTQYF
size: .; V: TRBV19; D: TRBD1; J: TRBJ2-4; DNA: TGTGCCACTACCCAGGGGGCCGGCAAAAACATTCAGTACTTC; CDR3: CATTQGAGKNIQYF
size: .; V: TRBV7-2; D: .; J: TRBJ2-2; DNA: TGTGCCAGCAGCCAGGGGTGGAGGGGGCGCAGTTACACCGGGGAGCTGTTTTTT; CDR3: CASSQGWRGRSYTGELFF
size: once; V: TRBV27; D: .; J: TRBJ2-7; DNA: TGTGCCAGCAGTTTCACCCCCGGGAGCTACGAGCAGTACTTC; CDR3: CASSFTPGSYEQYF
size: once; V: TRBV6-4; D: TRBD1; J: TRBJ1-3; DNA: TGTGCCAGCAGTGACGAGGGGGCCCTCTCTGGAAACACCATATATTTT; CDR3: CASSDEGALSGNTIYF
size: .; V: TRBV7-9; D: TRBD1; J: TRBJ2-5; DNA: TGTGCCAGCAGCCCCGGGACAGGGGGTGGGGAGACCCAGTACTTC; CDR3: CASSPGTGGGETQYF
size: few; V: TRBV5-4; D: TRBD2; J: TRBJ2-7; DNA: TGTGCCAGCGCCCCTCGGGGGGGGCGAAACGAGCAGTACTTC; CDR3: CASAPRGGRNEQYF
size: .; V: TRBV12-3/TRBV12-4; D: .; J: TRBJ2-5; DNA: TGTGCCAGCAGTTTAAGAGGAGAGACCCAGTACTTC; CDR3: CASSLRGETQYF
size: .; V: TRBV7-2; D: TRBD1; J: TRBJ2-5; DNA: TGTGCCAGCAGCTCATCCCCGGGACAGACCGGGAAGACCCAGTACTTC; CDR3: CASSSSPGQTGKTQYF
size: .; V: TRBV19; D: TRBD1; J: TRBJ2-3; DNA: TGTGCCACCACAGGGGCCTTCACAGATACGCAGTATTTT; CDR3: CATTGAFTDTQYF
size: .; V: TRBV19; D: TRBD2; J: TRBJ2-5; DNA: TGTGCCAGTAGTATAGGGGAGGGGCTCGGGCAAGAGACCCAGTACTTC; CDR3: CASSIGEGLGQETQYF
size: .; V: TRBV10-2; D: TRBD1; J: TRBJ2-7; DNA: TGCGCCAGCAGTGGGTCCGGGACAGGGACCTACGAGCAGTACTTC; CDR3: CASSGSGTGTYEQYF
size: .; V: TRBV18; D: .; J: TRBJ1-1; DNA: TGTGCCAGCTCACCTTCTGTAGGATGGGGCACGAACACTGAAGCTTTCTTT; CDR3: CASSPSVGWGTNTEAFF
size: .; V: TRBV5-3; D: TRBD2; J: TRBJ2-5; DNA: TGTGCCAGAAGCGGGAGGGACTCAGTAACCCAGTACTTC; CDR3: CARSGRDSVTQYF
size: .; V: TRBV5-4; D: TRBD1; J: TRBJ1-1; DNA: TGTGCCAGCAGCCCGCATATGACAGGGGACACTGAAGCTTTCTTT; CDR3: CASSPHMTGDTEAFF
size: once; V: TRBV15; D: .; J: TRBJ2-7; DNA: TGTGCCACCAGCAGGGGGGGACAGACCGCCTACGAGCAGTACTTC; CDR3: CATSRGGQTAYEQYF
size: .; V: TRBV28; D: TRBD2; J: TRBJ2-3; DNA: TGTGCCAGCAGTTTCCAGTCTAGCGGCCGCACAGATACGCAGTATTTT; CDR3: CASSFQSSGRTDTQYF
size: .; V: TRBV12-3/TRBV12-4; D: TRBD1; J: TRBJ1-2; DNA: TGTGCCACCCAGGGGGCTTACGGCGGCTACACCTTC; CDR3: CATQGAYGGYTF
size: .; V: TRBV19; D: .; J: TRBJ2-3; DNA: TGTGCCAGTAGTATAGCCTCCACAGATACGCAGTATTTT; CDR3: CASSIASTDTQYF
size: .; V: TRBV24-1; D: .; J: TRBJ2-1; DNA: TGTGCCACCAGTGACTACTCAAATGAGCAGTTCTTC; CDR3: CATSDYSNEQFF
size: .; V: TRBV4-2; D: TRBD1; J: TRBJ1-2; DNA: TGTGCCAGCAGCCAATTAACCGGACAGGGGGCGGGTGGCTACACCTTC; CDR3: CASSQLTGQGAGGYTF
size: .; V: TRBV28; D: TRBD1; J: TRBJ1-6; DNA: TGTGCCAGCAGGCCAGGGGGCGAACATTCACCCCTCCACTTT; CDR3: CASRPGGEHSPLHF
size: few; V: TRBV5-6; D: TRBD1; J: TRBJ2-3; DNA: TGTGCCAGCAGCTTGGGGGGACAGTACACAGATACGCAGTATTTT; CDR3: CASSLGGQYTDTQYF
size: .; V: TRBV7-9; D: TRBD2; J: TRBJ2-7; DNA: TGTGCCAGTAACCGCGGGGGTGGAGCCACCCAAAACTACGAGCAGTACTTC; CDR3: CASNRGGGATQNYEQYF
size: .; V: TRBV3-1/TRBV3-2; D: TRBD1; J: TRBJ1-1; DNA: TGTGCCAGCATTGGGACAGGGGGGGACACTGAAGCTTTCTTT; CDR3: CASIGTGGDTEAFF